These 12 T cell receptor beta chains were all obtained from the same sample, sequenced in a study of blood T cells in healthy people across ages. The second PCR ran 7 to 11 cycles with a sample-barcoded 5' primer and J-beta primers. MiXCR, run by TCRdb on the 5' RACE reads, gives a single entry per CDR3 protein. Of 1.2 million to 1.5 million distinct CDR3 sequences in the sample, about 43% were seen once. The specimen sequenced was blood. Receptors originate from a woman aged 18-35 years in good health.

This chain connects TRBV12-3 or TRBV12-4 to TRBJ1-6, with TRBD1 identical over 7 bases. The V gene end was trimmed by 6 bases and the J gene end by 9 bases; junction bases not matched to a gene: 11. The CDR3 extends over 15 amino acids. CDR3 residues: CASRPSGTEGSPLHF. The DNA for the CDR3 is TGTGCCAGCAGACCGAGCGGGACAGAGGGTTCACCCCTCCACTTT.

This clonotype was recorded a few times. V usage is TRBV2 and J usage is TRBJ2-1; 7 bases are shared with TRBD2. Germline V gene lookup returns CDR1 SNHLY and CDR2 FYNNEI. The CDR3 is 19 residues long. J gave up 0 bases and V 8 bases, and 19 bases lay outside the gene matches. The CDR3 coding sequence is TGTGCCAGCGGGGGGAGGGTGGGACGCGATAGGAGCTCCTACAATGAGCAGTTCTTC. It is translated as CASGGRVGRDRSSYNEQFF.

The chain is built from TRBV3-1 and TRBJ2-1; TRBD2 might be the D (6 bases). Germline CDR1 LGHDT, CDR2 YNNKEL (reference sequence). V was shortened by 1 base and J by 9 bases, with 10 bases between the two germline ends. The CDR3 length is 13 residues. CDR3 DNA: TGTGCCAGCAGCCAAGGACTAGTGATTGAGCAGTTCTTC. It yields the protein CASSQGLVIEQFF.

The J gene is TRBJ2-4, the V gene TRBV2; tentatively, D is TRBD1 (6 bases). The J call is uncertain, as TRBJ2-7 better fits the DNA end. Germline-derived CDR1 and CDR2 are SNHLY and FYNNEI. This CDR3 is 15 amino acids long. The CDR3 region has the DNA TGTGCCAGCAGTCGACAGGTTTCAACCTCCTACGAGCAGTACTTC. It specifies CASSRQVSTSYEQYF.

This clonotype was counted a few times. In DNA, the CDR3 is TGTGCCAGCAGTTACCCCGAGGAGACCCAGTACTTC. Protein sequence: CASSYPEETQYF. The chain has TRBV6-6 and TRBJ2-5, with D unclear. Trimming pared 2 bases from V and 5 bases from J, leaving 6 bases between. Germline assignment: CDR1 MNHNY and CDR2 SVGAGI (reference sequence). There are 12 residues in the CDR3.

This chain connects TRBV11-2 to TRBJ2-3; tentative D call: TRBD2 (5 bases). Germline V gene data show CDR1 as SGHAT and CDR2 as FQNNGV. The CDR3 consists of 14 residues. Trimming removed 5 bases at V and 4 bases at J, with 13 bases between. The CDR3 nucleotides read TGTGCCAGCAGCCCACGAGCGGACGCAGATACGCAGTATTTT. This codes for CASSPRADADTQYF.

This clonotype was counted a few times. Germline is not matched at one junction end, which may reflect a read error. This sequence joins TRBV29-1 and TRBJ2-3, with D maybe TRBD2 (5 bases). This CDR3 spans 11 amino acids. The germline V gene encodes CDR1 SQVTM and CDR2 ANQGSEA. For the CDR3, the DNA is TGCAGCACATCTAGCAGAGATACGCAGTATTTT. Residues: CSTSSRDTQYF.

This clonotype was seen more than once but under ten times. The chain is built from TRBV27 and TRBJ2-5; 9 bases align to TRBD2. The ends lost 1 base at V and 2 bases at J; junction bases unmatched: 2. The CDR3 spans 15 residues. Germline values: CDR1 MNHEY, CDR2 SMNVEV (reference sequence). The CDR3, as DNA: TGTGCCAGCAGTTTATGGGCGGGGGGGCAAGAGACCCAGTACTTC. Protein: CASSLWAGGQETQYF.

This clonotype occurred a few times. The genes are TRBV12-3 or TRBV12-4 and TRBJ1-5; 7 bases match TRBD1. The V segment lost 7 bases and the J segment 2 bases; nucleotides outside the gene matches: 8. CDR3 size: 15 residues. The CDR3 region is CASIKQGTGNQPQHF. DNA for the CDR3: TGTGCCAGCATCAAACAGGGGACAGGCAATCAGCCCCAGCATTTT.

This clonotype has ten or more counts. The V gene is TRBV10-3, the J gene TRBJ2-1; 8 bases are shared with TRBD2. The CDR3 is 11 residues long. Looked up from germline, CDR1 is ENHRY and CDR2 is SYGVKD. CDR3 residues: CASGATDEQFF. The CDR3 DNA is TGTGCTAGCGGGGCCACAGATGAGCAGTTCTTC.

The genes are TRBV15 and TRBJ2-7; no reliable D call. CDR3 size: 15 residues. Germline CDR1 reads LNHNV; CDR2 reads YYDKDF (reference sequence). V lost 1 base and J lost 2, with 12 bases in between. The CDR3 reads CATSRARVSPYEQYF. The CDR3 bases are TGTGCCACCAGCAGAGCACGAGTGTCCCCCTACGAGCAGTACTTC.

This clonotype has more than one count but fewer than ten. This chain connects TRBV12-3 or TRBV12-4 to TRBJ2-7; TRBD2 aligns across 12 bases. The CDR3 totals 19 residues. J was trimmed by 3 bases and V by 7 bases; bases with no gene match: 19. CDR3 in amino acids: CASNFSPSETSGGSYEQYF. As DNA, the CDR3 is TGTGCCAGCAATTTTTCCCCCTCGGAGACTAGCGGGGGTAGCTACGAGCAGTACTTC.